The 14 T cell receptor beta chains given below trace back to one sample, sequenced in a study of T cells in women clearing cervical HPV infection. TCRdb's copy holds only in-frame clones and misses some; the assay was immunoSEQ multiplex PCR. The listing contains roughly 29,000 clones. The sample was blood buffy coat. The receptors come from a woman between 18 and 75 years old with a cervical HPV16 infection that either progressed to CIN3+ or cleared (not recorded which).

Regarding this clone: The read ends 3 residues shy of where the CDR3 ends; the end is completed using the germline J gene. The chain recombines TRBV27 with TRBJ2-3, with unresolved D. Trimming took off 3 bases at V and 6 bases at J, with 4 bases between the two ends. This CDR3 spans 11 amino acids. Per germline, CDR1 MNHEY and CDR2 SMNVEV (reference sequence). The CDR3 loop is CASSFLDTQYF. CDR3 DNA, as far as it was read: TGTGCCAGCAGTTTTCTGGATACG.

Turning to this clone: The CDR3 is cut off 3 residues early in the read; its end comes from the germline J gene. The chain couples TRBV7-2 to TRBJ1-5, with D perhaps matching TRBD1 (6 bases). Per the germline V gene, CDR1 is SGHTA and CDR2 is FQGNSA. This CDR3 contains 15 residues. Deletions cut 4 bases from V and 2 bases from J, with 12 bases between. This CDR3 is CASSWQAGGNQPQHF. Partial CDR3 DNA: TGTGCCAGCAGCTGGCAGGCAGGGGGCAATCAGCCC.

Points on this clone: The read comes to an end 3 residues before the CDR3 does, leaving the germline J gene to fill in the end. The genes are TRBV12-3 or TRBV12-4 and TRBJ2-1; no reliable D call. The CDR3 consists of 13 residues. V lost 3 bases to trimming and J lost 0 bases, with 3 bases between them. The CDR3 bases that were read are TGTGCCAGCAGTTTTTACTCCTACAATGAG. Translated, it gives CASSFYSYNE. The CDR3, in full, reads CASSFYSYNEQFF.

Concerning this clone: At one end, the junction sequence differs from germline, possibly due to a read error. The read ends 3 residues shy of where the CDR3 ends; the end is completed using the germline J gene. J is TRBJ1-6 and V is TRBV6-1; D may be TRBD1 (6 bases). Germline values: CDR1 MNHNS, CDR2 SASEGT. This CDR3 comprises 16 residues. The CDR3 region is CASREGTLTYNSPLHF. The sequenced part of the CDR3 DNA is TGTGCCAGCAGGGAAGGGACATTGACCTATAATTCACCC.

A remark on this clone: The CDR3 is cut off 3 residues early in the read; its end comes from the germline J gene. J is TRBJ2-5 and V is TRBV30; 9 bases map to TRBD2. This CDR3 contains 15 residues. Trimming removed 1 base from V and 4 bases from J; junction bases left unmatched: 7. Germline CDR1 reads GTSNPN; CDR2 reads SVGIG (reference sequence). The CDR3 here is CAWSGQRRGGETQYF. Incomplete CDR3 DNA: TGTGCCTGGAGTGGACAAAGGCGGGGGGGAGAGACC.

Details on this clone: Coverage ceases 3 residues before the CDR3 finishes, and the germline J gene fills in the end. The V and J genes are TRBV18 and TRBJ2-7, with TRBD2 matching 10 bases. The CDR3 sequence is 17 residues long. The V and J ends lost 2 bases and 1 base, in that order; junction bases with no gene match: 8. Per the germline V gene, CDR1 is KGHSH and CDR2 is LQKENI. CDR3 amino acids: CASSPRLAGSKSYEQYF. The sequenced part of the CDR3 DNA is TGTGCCAGCTCACCAAGACTAGCGGGCTCGAAGTCCTACGAG. Full variable domain (missing parts from reference TRBV18 and TRBJ2-7): NAGVMQNPRHLVRRRGQEARLRCSPMKGHSHVYWYRQLPEEGLKFMVYLQKENIIDESGMPKERFSAEFPKEGPSILRIQQVVRGDSAAYFCASSPRLAGSKSYEQYFGPGTRLTVT.

Comments on this clone: The sequenced fragment ends 3 residues before the CDR3 boundary, so the rest is inferred from the germline J gene. The chain recombines TRBV5-1 with TRBJ1-6, with D possibly matching TRBD1 (6 bases). The V gene lost 2 bases and the J gene lost 10 bases, with 19 bases spanning the gap. CDR1 and CDR2 from the germline V gene are SGHRS and YFSETQ. This CDR3 is built from 16 residues. CDR3 loop: CASSFDLTGSRSPLHF. Partial CDR3 DNA: TGCGCCAGCAGCTTCGACTTAACAGGGTCAAGATCACCC.

Worth noting for this clone: With the read ending 3 residues before the CDR3 end, the germline J gene is used to fill in that end. The chain links TRBV12-3 or TRBV12-4 to TRBJ2-5; tentative D call: TRBD2 (6 bases). The ends were cut back, 9 bases at V and 5 bases at J, with 10 bases in the middle. This CDR3 is 11 amino acids long. The CDR3 here is CASRGSETQYF. CDR3 bases read: TGTGCCAGTCGGGGGAGTGAGACC.

As to this clone: The CDR3 goes on 3 residues after the read ends, and that part is filled in from the germline J gene. The chain has TRBV2 and TRBJ1-1, with D possibly matching TRBD1 (5 bases). V lost 6 bases to trimming and J lost 4 bases, with 6 bases between them. The CDR3 runs to 11 residues. Looked up from germline, CDR1 is SNHLY and CDR2 is FYNNEI. CDR3 DNA, as far as it was read: TGTGCCAGCAGGGGGGGCACTGAA. It is translated as CASRGGTE. The whole CDR3 reads CASRGGTEAFF.

Worth noting for this clone: Read sequence stops 3 residues before the CDR3 end, and the germline J gene provides the missing end. The genes are TRBV12-3 or TRBV12-4 and TRBJ1-1, with 9 bases identical to TRBD1. Trimming removed 6 bases from V and 2 bases from J; junction bases left unmatched: 4. This CDR3 comprises 14 residues. Partial CDR3 DNA: TGTGCCAGCAGCCAACAGGGGGCCAACACTGAA. Protein: CASSQQGANTE. The full-length CDR3 reads as CASSQQGANTEAFF.

Of note for this clone: The read ends 3 residues shy of where the CDR3 ends; the end is completed using the germline J gene. V and J are TRBV5-4 and TRBJ1-1; D remains ambiguous. Germline V gene data show CDR1 as SGHNT and CDR2 as YYREEE (reference sequence). This CDR3 spans 14 amino acids. V dropped 0 bases and J dropped 2 bases, with 8 bases sitting between them. The DNA read from the CDR3 is TGTGCCAGCAGCTTGGGAGGCGGAAACACTGAA. Its translation is CASSLGGGNTE. The complete CDR3 reads CASSLGGGNTEAFF.

Remarks on this clone: The sequenced fragment ends 3 residues before the CDR3 boundary, so the rest is inferred from the germline J gene. This chain uses TRBV10-3 with TRBJ1-2; D perhaps matches TRBD1 (5 bases). The CDR3 has 15 amino acids. Germline CDR1 reads ENHRY; CDR2 reads SYGVKD. The CDR3 reads CAISVEGALYEGYTF. Partial CDR3 DNA: TGTGCCATCAGTGTCGAAGGGGCCCTTTATGAGGGC.

Incomplete CDR3 DNA: TGTGCCACCAGTGAAGGGGCGGATGAG. Protein sequence: CATSEGADE. In full, the CDR3 is CATSEGADEQFF. The V and J genes are TRBV24-1 and TRBJ2-1; D is possibly TRBD1 (5 bases). Sequencing ends 3 residues short of the CDR3 end; the germline J gene provides the rest. V lost 4 bases and J lost 8, with 8 bases in between. CDR1 and CDR2 (germline): KGHDR, SFDVKD. CDR3 length: 12 amino acids.

As to this clone: The read ends 3 residues shy of where the CDR3 ends; the end is completed using the germline J gene. The rearrangement joins TRBV19 to TRBJ2-3, with D possibly TRBD2 on 7 matching bases. The V end was cut by 7 bases, the J end by 0 bases, with 14 bases between. The CDR3 has 15 amino acids. The germline CDR1 and CDR2 sequences are LNHDA and SQIVND (reference sequence). The DNA read from the CDR3 is TGTGCCAGTAAGTCCAGGGGAGGGAGCACAGATACG. It is translated as CASKSRGGSTDT. The CDR3, in full, reads CASKSRGGSTDTQYF.